The sequence of this T cell receptor beta chain was determined in a study of cytomegalovirus exposure and HLA in healthy donors. Some clones are missing from TCRdb's copy, which holds only in-frame ones; the method was immunoSEQ multiplex PCR. Among some 150,000 clones, about nine tenths were seen once, and the ten largest hold 4.5% to 5.5%. With respect to this clone: The target antigen is unknown.

This CDR3 is built from 15 residues. With 5 bases clipped from V and 8 bases from J, the junction kept 11 bases outside the gene matches. CDR1 and CDR2 (germline): SGHVS, FNYEAQ. Study findings and constraints: A list of about 160 TCR beta chains associated with cytomegalovirus was given. TCR sequences were mostly rare, though some public TCRs occurred in many donors.

The chain carries TRBV7-6 and TRBJ2-3; TRBD1 matches at 9 bases. The specimen sequenced was PBMCs. This TCR derives from a man aged 18 to 29 in good health and CMV-seropositive. The CDR3 loop reads CASSGRDRDMRTQYF. The CDR3 coding sequence is TGTGCCAGCAGCGGCCGGGACAGGGATATGCGTACGCAGTATTTT.